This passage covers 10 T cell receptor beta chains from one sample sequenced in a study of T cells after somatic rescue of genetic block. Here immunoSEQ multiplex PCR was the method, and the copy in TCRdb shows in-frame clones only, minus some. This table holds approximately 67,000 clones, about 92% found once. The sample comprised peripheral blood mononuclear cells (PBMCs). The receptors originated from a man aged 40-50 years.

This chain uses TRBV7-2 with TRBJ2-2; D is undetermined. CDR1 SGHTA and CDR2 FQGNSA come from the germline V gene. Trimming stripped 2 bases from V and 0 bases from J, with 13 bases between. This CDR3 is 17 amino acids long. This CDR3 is CASSLWTRPPNTGELFF. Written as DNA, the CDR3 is TGTGCCAGCAGCTTATGGACGCGGCCACCGAACACCGGGGAGCTGTTTTTT.

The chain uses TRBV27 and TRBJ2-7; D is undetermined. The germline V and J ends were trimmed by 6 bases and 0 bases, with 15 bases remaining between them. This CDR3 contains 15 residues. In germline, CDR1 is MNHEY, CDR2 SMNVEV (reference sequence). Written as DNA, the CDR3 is TGTGCCAGCAGCAAACAGATCCTTAGCTCCTACGAGCAGTACTTC. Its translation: CASSKQILSSYEQYF.

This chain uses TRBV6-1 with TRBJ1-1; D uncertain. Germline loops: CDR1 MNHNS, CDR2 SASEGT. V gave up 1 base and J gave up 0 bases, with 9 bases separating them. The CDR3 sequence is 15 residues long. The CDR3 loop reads CASSEGNSMNTEAFF. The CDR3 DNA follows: TGTGCCAGCAGTGAAGGTAACAGTATGAACACTGAAGCTTTCTTT.

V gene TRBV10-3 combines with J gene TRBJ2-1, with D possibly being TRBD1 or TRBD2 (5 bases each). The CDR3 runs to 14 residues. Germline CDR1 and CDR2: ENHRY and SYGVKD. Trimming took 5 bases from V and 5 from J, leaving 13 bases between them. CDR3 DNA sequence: TGTGCCATCAGTCCCGGGACCAGGGACAATGAGCAGTTCTTC. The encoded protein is CAISPGTRDNEQFF.

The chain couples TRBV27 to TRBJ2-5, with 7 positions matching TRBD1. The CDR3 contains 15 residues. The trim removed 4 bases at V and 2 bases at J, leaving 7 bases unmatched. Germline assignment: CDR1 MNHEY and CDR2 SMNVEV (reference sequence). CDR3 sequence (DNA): TGTGCCAGCAGTTCTGTACAGGGGAAACAAGAGACCCAGTACTTC. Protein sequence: CASSSVQGKQETQYF.

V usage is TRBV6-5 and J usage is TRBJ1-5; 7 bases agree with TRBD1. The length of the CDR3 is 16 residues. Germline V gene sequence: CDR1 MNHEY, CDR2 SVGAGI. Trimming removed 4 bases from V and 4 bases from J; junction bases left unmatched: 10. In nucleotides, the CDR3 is TGTGCCAGCAGTTTGTACGGGACAGCAGCAAATCAGCCCCAGCATTTT. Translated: CASSLYGTAANQPQHF.

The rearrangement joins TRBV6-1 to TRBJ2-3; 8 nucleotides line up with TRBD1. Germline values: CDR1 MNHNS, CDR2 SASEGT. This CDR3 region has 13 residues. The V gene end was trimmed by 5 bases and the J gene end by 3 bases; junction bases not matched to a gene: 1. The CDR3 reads CASSRDRTDTQYF. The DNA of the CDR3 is TGTGCCAGCAGTAGGGACAGGACAGATACGCAGTATTTT.

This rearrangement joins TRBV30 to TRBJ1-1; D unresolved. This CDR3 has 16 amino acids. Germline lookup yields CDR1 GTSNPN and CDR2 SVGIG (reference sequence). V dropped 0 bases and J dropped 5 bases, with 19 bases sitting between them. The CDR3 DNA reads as TGTGCCTGGAGTGTACCTGGGCTCGAAAGGTGGACTGAAGCTTTCTTT. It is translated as CAWSVPGLERWTEAFF.

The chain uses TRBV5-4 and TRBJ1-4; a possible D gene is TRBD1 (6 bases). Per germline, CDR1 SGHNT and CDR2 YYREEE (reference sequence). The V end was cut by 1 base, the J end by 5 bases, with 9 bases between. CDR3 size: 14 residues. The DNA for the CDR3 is TGTGCCAGCAGCTTGCAGGGGCTAAATGAAAAACTGTTTTTT. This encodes CASSLQGLNEKLFF.

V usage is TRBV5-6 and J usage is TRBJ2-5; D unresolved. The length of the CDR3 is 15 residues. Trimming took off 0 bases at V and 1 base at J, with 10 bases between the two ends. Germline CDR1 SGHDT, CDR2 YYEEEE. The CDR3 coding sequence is TGTGCCAGCAGCTTGGTAAGGTTGAGCCAAGAGACCCAGTACTTC. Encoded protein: CASSLVRLSQETQYF. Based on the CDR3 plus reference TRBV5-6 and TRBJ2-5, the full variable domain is DAGVTQSPTHLIKTRGQQVTLRCSPKSGHDTVSWYQQALGQGPQFIFQYYEEEERQRGNFPDRFSGHQFPNYSSELNVNALLLGDSALYLCASSLVRLSQETQYFGPGTRLLVL.